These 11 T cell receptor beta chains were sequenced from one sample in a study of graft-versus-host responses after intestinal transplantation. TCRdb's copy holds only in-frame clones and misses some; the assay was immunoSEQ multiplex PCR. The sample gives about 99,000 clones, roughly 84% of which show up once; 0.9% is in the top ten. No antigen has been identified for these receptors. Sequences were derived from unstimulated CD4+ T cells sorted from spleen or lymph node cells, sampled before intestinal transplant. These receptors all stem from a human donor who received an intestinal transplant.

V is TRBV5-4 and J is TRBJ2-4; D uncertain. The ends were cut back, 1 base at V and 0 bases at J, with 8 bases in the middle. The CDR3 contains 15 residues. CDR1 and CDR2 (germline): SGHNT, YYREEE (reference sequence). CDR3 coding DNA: TGTGCCAGCAGCTTGCAACCGGGAGCCAAAAACATTCAGTACTTC. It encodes CASSLQPGAKNIQYF.

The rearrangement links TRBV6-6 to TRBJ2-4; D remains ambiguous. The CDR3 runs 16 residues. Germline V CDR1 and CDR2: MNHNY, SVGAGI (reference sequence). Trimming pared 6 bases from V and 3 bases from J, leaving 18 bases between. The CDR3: CASSAAGPVVKNIQYF. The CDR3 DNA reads TGTGCCAGCAGCGCCGCTGGTCCCGTCGTCAAAAACATTCAGTACTTC.

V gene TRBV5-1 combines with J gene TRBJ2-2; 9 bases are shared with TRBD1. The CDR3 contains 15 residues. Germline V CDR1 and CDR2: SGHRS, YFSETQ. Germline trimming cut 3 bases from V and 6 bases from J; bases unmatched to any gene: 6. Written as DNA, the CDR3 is TGCGCCAGCAGCTGGGACAGGGTCAACTCCGGGGAGCTGTTTTTT. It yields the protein CASSWDRVNSGELFF.

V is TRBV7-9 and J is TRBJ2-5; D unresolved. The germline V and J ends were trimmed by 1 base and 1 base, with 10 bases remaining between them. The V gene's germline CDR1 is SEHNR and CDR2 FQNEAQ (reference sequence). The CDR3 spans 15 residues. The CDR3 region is CASSLGTTLQETQYF. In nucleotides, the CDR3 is TGTGCCAGCAGCTTAGGAACTACACTCCAAGAGACCCAGTACTTC.

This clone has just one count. CDR3: CATSTRGANYNEQFF. The CDR3 DNA follows: TGTGCCACTTCGACGCGGGGGGCCAACTACAATGAGCAGTTCTTC. The chain recombines TRBV10-3 with TRBJ2-1; 8 bases line up with TRBD2. Germline trimming cut 10 bases from V and 3 bases from J; bases unmatched to any gene: 11. This CDR3 is built from 15 residues. In germline, CDR1 is ENHRY, CDR2 SYGVKD.

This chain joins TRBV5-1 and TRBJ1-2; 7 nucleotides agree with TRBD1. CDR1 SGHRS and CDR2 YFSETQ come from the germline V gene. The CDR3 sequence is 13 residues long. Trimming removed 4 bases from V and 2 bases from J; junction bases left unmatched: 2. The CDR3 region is CASSGTVNYGYTF. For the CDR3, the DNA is TGCGCCAGCAGCGGGACAGTAAACTATGGCTACACCTTC.

As DNA, the CDR3 is TGCGCCAGCAGCTTGCGGTCTTCTAGCGGCACCAGGGGGAGTACGCAGTATTTT. Its protein product is CASSLRSSSGTRGSTQYF. V gene TRBV5-1 combines with J gene TRBJ2-3; D may match TRBD1 or TRBD2 (7 bases each). This CDR3 contains 18 residues. Germline CDR1 and CDR2: SGHRS and YFSETQ. V lost 1 base, J lost 8 bases, and 26 bases lay in between.

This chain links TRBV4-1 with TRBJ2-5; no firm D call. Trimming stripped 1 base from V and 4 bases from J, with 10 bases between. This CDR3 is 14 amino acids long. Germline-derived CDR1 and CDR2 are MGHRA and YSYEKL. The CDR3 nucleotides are TGCGCCAGCAGCCAAGGAATCCTGGGAGAGACCCAGTACTTC. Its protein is CASSQGILGETQYF.

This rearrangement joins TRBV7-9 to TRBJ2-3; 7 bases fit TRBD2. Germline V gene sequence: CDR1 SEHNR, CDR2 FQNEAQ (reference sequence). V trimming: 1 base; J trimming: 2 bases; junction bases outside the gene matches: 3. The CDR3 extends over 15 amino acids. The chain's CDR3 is CASSLGTRPTDTQYF. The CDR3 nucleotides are TGTGCCAGCAGCTTAGGGACTAGACCCACAGATACGCAGTATTTT.

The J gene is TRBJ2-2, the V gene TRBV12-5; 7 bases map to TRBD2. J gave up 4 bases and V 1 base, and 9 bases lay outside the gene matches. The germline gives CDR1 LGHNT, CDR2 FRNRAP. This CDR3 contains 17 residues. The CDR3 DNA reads TGTGCTAGTGGTTTGGAGGGGAGGGGAGAGGGCACCGGGGAGCTGTTTTTT. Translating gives CASGLEGRGEGTGELFF.

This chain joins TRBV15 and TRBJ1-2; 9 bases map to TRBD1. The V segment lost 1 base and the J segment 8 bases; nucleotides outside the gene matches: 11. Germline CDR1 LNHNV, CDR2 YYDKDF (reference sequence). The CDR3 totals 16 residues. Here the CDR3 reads CATSRGGITGGWGYTF. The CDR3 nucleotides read TGTGCCACCAGCAGAGGAGGAATCACAGGGGGCTGGGGCTACACCTTC.